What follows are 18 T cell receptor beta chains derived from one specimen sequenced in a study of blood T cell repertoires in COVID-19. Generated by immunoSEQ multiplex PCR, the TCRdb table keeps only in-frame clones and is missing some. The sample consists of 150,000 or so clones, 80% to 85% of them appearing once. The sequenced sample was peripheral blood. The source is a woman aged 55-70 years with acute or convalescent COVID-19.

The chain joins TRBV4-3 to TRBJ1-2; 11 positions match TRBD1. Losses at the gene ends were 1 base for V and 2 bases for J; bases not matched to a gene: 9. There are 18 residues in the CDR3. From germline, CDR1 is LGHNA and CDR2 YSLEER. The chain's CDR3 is CASSQGVGQGAINYGYTF. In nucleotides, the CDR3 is TGCGCCAGCAGCCAAGGGGTAGGACAGGGGGCGATAAACTATGGCTACACCTTC.

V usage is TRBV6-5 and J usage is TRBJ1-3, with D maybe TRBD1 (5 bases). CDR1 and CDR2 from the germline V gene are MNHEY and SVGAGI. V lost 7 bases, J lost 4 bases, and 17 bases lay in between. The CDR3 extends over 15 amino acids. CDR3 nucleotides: TGTGCCAGCACCACGGCAGGGAGGTCCGGAAACACCATATATTTT. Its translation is CASTTAGRSGNTIYF.

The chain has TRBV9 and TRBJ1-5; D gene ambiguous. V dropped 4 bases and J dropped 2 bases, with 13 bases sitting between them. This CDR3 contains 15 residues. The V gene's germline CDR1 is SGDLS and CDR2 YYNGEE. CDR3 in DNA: TGTGCCAGCAGCCCGGGAGATCTTGGCAATCAGCCCCAGCATTTT. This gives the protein CASSPGDLGNQPQHF.

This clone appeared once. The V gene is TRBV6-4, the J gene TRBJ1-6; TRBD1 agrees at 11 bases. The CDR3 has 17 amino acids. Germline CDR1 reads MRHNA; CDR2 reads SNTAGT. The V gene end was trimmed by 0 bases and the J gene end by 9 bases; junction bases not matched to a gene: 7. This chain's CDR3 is CASSDSKGQGVRSPLHF. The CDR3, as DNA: TGTGCCAGCAGTGACTCCAAGGGACAGGGGGTTCGTTCACCCCTCCACTTT.

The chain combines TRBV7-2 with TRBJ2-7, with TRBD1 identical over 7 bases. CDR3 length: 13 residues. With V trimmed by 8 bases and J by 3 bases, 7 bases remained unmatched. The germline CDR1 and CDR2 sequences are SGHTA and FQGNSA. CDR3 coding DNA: TGTGCCAGCCGGCAGGGGGTAGGCTACGAGCAGTACTTC. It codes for CASRQGVGYEQYF.

The CDR3 DNA reads as TGTGCCAGCAGTTTGAACAGGGTCTATGGCTACACCTTC. Amino acid sequence: CASSLNRVYGYTF. The chain uses TRBV28 and TRBJ1-2; TRBD1 is a possible D gene (6 bases). The V end was cut by 3 bases, the J end by 4 bases, with 9 bases between. This CDR3 is built from 13 residues. Germline CDR1 MDHEN, CDR2 SYDVKM.

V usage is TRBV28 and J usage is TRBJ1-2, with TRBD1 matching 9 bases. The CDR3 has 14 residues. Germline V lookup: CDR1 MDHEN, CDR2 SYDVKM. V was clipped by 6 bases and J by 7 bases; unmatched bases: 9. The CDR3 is CASRPTGGVGGYTF. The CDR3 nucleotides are TGTGCCAGCAGACCGACAGGGGGTGTGGGTGGCTACACCTTC.

CDR3 nucleotide sequence: TGTGCCAGCAGCAGCACTAGCGACTACAATGAGCAGTTCTTC. Amino acid sequence: CASSSTSDYNEQFF. This chain joins TRBV28 and TRBJ2-1, with 7 bases identical to TRBD2. Germline V gene data show CDR1 as MDHEN and CDR2 as SYDVKM. Trimming cost V 6 bases and J 3 bases; bases outside gene matches: 5. The CDR3 sequence is 14 residues long.

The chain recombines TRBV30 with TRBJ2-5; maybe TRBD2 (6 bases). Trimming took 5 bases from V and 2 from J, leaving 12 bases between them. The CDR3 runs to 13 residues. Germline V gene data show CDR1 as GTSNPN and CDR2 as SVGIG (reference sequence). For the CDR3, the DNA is TGTGCCTGGGACCGGGGAGGACAAGAGACCCAGTACTTC. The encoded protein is CAWDRGGQETQYF.

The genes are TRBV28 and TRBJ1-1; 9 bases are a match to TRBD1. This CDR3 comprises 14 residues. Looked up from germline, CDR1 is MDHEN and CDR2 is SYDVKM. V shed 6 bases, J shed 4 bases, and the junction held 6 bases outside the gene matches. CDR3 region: CASSPGGQGTEAFF. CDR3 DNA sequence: TGTGCCAGCAGCCCCGGGGGACAGGGCACTGAAGCTTTCTTT.

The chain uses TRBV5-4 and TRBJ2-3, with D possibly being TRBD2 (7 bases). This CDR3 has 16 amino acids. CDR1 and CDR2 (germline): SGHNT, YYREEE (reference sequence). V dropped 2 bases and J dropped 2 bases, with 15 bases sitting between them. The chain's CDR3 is CASSFVGGGFTDTQYF. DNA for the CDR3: TGTGCCAGCAGCTTCGTTGGCGGGGGCTTCACAGATACGCAGTATTTT.

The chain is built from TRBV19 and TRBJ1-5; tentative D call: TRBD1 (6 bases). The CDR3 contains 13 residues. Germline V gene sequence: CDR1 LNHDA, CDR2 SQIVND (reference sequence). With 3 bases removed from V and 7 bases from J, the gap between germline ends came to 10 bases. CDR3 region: CASSIKGEQPQHF. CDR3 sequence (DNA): TGTGCCAGTAGTATTAAGGGGGAACAGCCCCAGCATTTT.

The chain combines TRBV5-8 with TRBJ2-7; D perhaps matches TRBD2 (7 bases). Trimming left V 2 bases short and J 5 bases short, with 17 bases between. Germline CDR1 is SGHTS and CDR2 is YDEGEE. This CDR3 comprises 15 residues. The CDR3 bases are TGTGCCAGCAGCTTAGTACGAGGGGGGGCGGACGAGCAGTACTTC. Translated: CASSLVRGGADEQYF.

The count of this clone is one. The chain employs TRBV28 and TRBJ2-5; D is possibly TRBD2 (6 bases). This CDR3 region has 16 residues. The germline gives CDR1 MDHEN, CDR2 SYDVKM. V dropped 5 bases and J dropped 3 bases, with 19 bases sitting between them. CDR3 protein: CASSTPIYGEEETQYF. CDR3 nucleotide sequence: TGTGCCAGCAGTACCCCAATTTATGGGGAGGAAGAGACCCAGTACTTC.

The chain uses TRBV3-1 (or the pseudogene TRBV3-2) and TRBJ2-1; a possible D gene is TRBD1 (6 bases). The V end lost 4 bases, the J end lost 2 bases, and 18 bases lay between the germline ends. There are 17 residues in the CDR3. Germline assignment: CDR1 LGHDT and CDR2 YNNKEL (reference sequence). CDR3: CASSLRVGRGPYNEQFF. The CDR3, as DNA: TGTGCCAGCAGCCTCAGGGTAGGCAGGGGACCCTACAATGAGCAGTTCTTC.

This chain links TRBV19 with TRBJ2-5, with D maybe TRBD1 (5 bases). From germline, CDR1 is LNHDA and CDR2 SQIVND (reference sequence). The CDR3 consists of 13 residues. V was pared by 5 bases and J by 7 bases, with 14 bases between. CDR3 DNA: TGTGCCAGTAGTGTACAGGCCGCGGCGACCCAGTACTTC. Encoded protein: CASSVQAAATQYF.

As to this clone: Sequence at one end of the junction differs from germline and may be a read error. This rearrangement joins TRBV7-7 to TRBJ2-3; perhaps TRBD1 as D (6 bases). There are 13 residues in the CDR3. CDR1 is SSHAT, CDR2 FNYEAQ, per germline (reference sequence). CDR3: CASSSTGGDTQYF. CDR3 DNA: TGTGCTAGCAGCTCGACAGGTGGAGATACGCAGTATTTT.

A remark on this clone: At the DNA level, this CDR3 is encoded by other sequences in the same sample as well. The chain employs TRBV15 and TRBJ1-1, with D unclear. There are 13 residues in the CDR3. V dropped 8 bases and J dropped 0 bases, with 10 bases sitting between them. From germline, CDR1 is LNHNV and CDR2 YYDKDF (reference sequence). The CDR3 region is CATSPQVNTEAFF. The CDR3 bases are TGTGCCACCTCGCCCCAGGTGAACACTGAAGCTTTCTTT.